The following is a T cell receptor (beta chain) sequence with its context. Antigen specificity is unknown. The data were obtained in a study of shared clonotypes between healthy human individuals. Findings of the study overall: In general, naive subsets displayed greater estimated richness than memory subsets did.

The CDR3 is 15 residues long. V lost 4 bases, J lost 4 bases, and 11 bases lay in between. Per germline, CDR1 MDHEN and CDR2 SYDVKM. Under the authors' procedure: Filtering was not the same, since immunoSEQ gave junction-only sequences without quality scores. Sequencing used immunoSEQ multiplex PCR; TCRdb keeps in-frame clones, though not all of them. That table gives V, J and clone size, and the DNA gave D and trimming. The sample records roughly 590,000 clones, just under 97% being singletons. Naive CD8 isolation took CD45RO-negative cells positively selected for CCR7 and excluded terminally differentiated effector memory CD45RA+ cells.

This sequence joins TRBV28 and TRBJ2-6; unclear D gene. The sequence was obtained from a woman younger than 45 in good health. Sequencing used naive CD8+ T cells sorted from blood. DNA of the CDR3: TGTGCCAGCAGTTCCCCTTTGTCGGGGGCCAACGTCCTGACTTTC. Its protein is CASSSPLSGANVLTF.